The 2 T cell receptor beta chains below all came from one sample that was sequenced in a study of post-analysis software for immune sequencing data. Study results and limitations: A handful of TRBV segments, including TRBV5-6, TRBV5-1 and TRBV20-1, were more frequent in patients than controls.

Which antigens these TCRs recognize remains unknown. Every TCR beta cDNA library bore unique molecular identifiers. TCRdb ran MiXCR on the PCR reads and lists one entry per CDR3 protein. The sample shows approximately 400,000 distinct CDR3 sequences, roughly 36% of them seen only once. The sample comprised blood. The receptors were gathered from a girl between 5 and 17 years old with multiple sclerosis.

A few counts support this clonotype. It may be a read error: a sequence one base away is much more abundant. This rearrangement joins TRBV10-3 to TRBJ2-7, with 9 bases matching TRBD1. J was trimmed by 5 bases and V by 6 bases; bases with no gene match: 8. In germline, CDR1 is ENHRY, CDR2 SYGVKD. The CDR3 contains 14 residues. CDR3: CAIRGGTGRDEQYF. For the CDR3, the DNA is TGTGCCATCAGGGGCGGGACAGGGCGCGACGAGCAGTACTTC.

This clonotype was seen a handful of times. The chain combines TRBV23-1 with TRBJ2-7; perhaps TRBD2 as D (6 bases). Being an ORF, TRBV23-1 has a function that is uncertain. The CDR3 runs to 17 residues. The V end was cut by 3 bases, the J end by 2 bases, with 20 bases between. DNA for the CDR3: TGCGCCAGCAGTCAGGGAACACGGAGGGTCCTTACCTACGAGCAGTACTTC. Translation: CASSQGTRRVLTYEQYF.